This T cell receptor (beta chain) was found in a study of cytomegalovirus exposure and HLA in healthy donors. For the study at large: Unique TCRs from HLA-typed donors, 80 million to 90 million of them, were held in an early data release. Among the 400 or so donors who were genotyped, 81% fell in the genetic ancestry cluster that is associated with self-reported Caucasian donors.

Germline CDR1 reads MNHNY; CDR2 reads SVGAGI (reference sequence). Trimming removed 8 bases from V and 5 bases from J, with 15 bases in between. The CDR3 length is 13 residues. The PCR used 60 Vbeta and 13 Jbeta primers. Data came from immunoSEQ multiplex PCR; TCRdb stores just in-frame clones and leaves some out. In the table there are some 110,000 clones, under 80% of which are singletons. The count of this clone is one. This TCR derives from a woman in her fifties or sixties in good health and CMV-seropositive. The specimen sequenced was PBMCs. The rearrangement links TRBV6-6 to TRBJ1-2; D may be TRBD1 (6 bases). The CDR3 region is CASEEPGVYGYTF. The CDR3 DNA is TGTGCCAGCGAGGAACCAGGGGTTTATGGCTACACCTTC.